A selection of T cell receptor beta chains follows, all from one sample in a study of cytomegalovirus exposure and HLA in healthy donors. Assay: immunoSEQ multiplex PCR; the TCRdb copy retains only in-frame clones and omits some. The data hold some 120,000 clones, with about 76% observed a single time. Sample: PBMCs. The receptors stem from a man aged 35 to 55 in good health and CMV-seropositive. Each CDR3 is given with its conserved first and last residue. The D gene is left open where the match is weak. The listing skips clone size in some rows; elsewhere it reads once, few, many or a size class.

j_call d_call clone_size v_call cdr3_aa cdr3_nt
TRBJ2-5 TRBD1 once TRBV5-1 CASSLDGTGQETQYF TGCGCCAGCAGCTTGGACGGGACAGGCCAAGAGACCCAGTACTTC
TRBJ1-2 TRBD1 - TRBV5-1 CASSLGQAQLGNYGYTF TGCGCCAGCAGCCTGGGACAGGCCCAACTGGGGAACTATGGCTACACCTTC
TRBJ2-7 - - TRBV6-1 CASSLVEQYF TGTGCCAGCAGCTTAGTCGAGCAGTACTTC
TRBJ1-5 - - TRBV2 CASRNDISNQPQHF TGTGCCAGCAGGAACGACATTAGCAATCAGCCCCAGCATTTT
TRBJ2-6 - - TRBV2 CASSEALVSSGANVLTF TGTGCCAGCAGTGAAGCCTTGGTGAGCTCTGGGGCCAACGTCCTGACTTTC
TRBJ2-3 - - TRBV27 CASSFLADTQYF TGTGCCAGCAGTTTTCTAGCGGATACGCAGTATTTT
TRBJ1-4 - - TRBV28 CASSFVEKLFF TGTGCCAGCAGTTTCGTGGAAAAACTGTTTTTT
TRBJ2-3 - - TRBV5-4 CASTQLSLQGADTQYF TGTGCCAGCACCCAGCTCTCCTTACAGGGAGCAGATACGCAGTATTTT
TRBJ2-5 - - TRBV6-1 CASSELTLIQGTQYF TGTGCCAGCAGTGAATTGACTCTTATCCAAGGGACCCAGTACTTC
TRBJ1-5 - - TRBV2 CASSDYLGTPEEQPQHF TGTGCCAGCAGTGACTACCTAGGGACACCTGAGGAACAGCCCCAGCATTTT
TRBJ2-1 - - TRBV6-1 CASRTALSYNEQFF TGTGCCAGCAGGACAGCACTCTCCTACAATGAGCAGTTCTTC
TRBJ2-1 - - TRBV19 CASASDRSSYNEQFF TGTGCCAGTGCAAGCGACAGGTCGTCCTACAATGAGCAGTTCTTC
TRBJ1-1 - - TRBV30 CAWSVLDLVGRGGTEAFF TGTGCCTGGAGTGTACTCGATTTGGTGGGGAGAGGGGGAACTGAAGCTTTCTTT
TRBJ2-5 TRBD2 - TRBV5-4 CASSLIAGGEETQYF TGTGCCAGCAGCTTAATAGCGGGAGGCGAGGAGACCCAGTACTTC
TRBJ1-1 TRBD1 once TRBV5-1 CASSRTGETEAFF TGCGCCAGCAGCAGGACAGGGGAAACTGAAGCTTTCTTT
TRBJ1-6 TRBD1 - TRBV6-5 CASSRNPRGHSPLHF TGTGCCAGCAGCCGGAACCCCAGGGGGCATTCACCCCTCCACTTT
TRBJ1-5 - - TRBV5-6 CASSSTENRQPQHF TGTGCCAGCAGCTCTACTGAAAACCGCCAGCCCCAGCATTTT
TRBJ2-7 - - TRBV27 CASSLQGTIYEQYF TGTGCCAGCAGTTTACAGGGAACAATCTACGAGCAGTACTTC
TRBJ1-2 - - TRBV6-8 CASASLQQVGYGYTF TGTGCCAGCGCAAGCTTGCAGCAGGTAGGTTATGGCTACACCTTC
TRBJ2-3 TRBD2 once TRBV5-1 CASSPKAGGFVGTDTQYF TGCGCCAGCAGCCCCAAAGCGGGGGGGTTTGTCGGCACAGATACGCAGTATTTT
TRBJ1-5 TRBD1 - TRBV27 CASSSGTGLIQPQHF TGTGCCAGCAGCTCCGGGACAGGGTTGATCCAGCCCCAGCATTTT
TRBJ1-6 TRBD1 - TRBV4-2 CASSQDTGGIGSYNSPLHF TGTGCCAGCAGCCAGGATACAGGGGGCATCGGGTCCTATAATTCACCCCTCCACTTT
TRBJ1-2 - few TRBV11-2 CASSLWIRGKEWVNYGYTF TGTGCCAGCAGCTTATGGATCAGGGGAAAGGAGTGGGTCAACTATGGCTACACCTTC
TRBJ2-1 TRBD2 - TRBV28 CASSLAAIDLGDEQFF TGTGCCAGCAGCCTAGCGGCGATTGATTTGGGGGATGAGCAGTTCTTC